Listed below are T cell receptor beta chains from one sample, sequenced in a study of T-cell memory formation after mild COVID-19. From the 5' RACE reads, TCRdb called clonotypes with MiXCR, one entry per CDR3 protein. The data contain a few hundred thousand distinct CDR3 sequences, approximately 15% of them singletons. Material: PBMCs or a T cell subset sorted from them (not recorded which). The receptors shown here come from a young man who had mild COVID-19 (a few samples of this study predate the infection). Cell type and time point are not known. CDR3s include the opening cysteine and the closing phenylalanine or tryptophan. D genes are given only for firm matches. The listing skips clone size in some rows; elsewhere it reads once, few, many or a size class.

D gene | J gene | V gene | clone size | CDR3 protein | CDR3 DNA
TRBD1 | TRBJ2-2 | TRBV29-1 | . | CSVVAGGNTGELFF | TGCAGCGTTGTGGCAGGGGGGAACACCGGGGAGCTGTTTTTT
. | TRBJ2-6 | TRBV9 | . | CASSDRNSGANVLTF | TGTGCCAGCAGCGATAGGAACTCTGGGGCCAACGTCCTGACTTTC
TRBD1 | TRBJ1-1 | TRBV2 | . | CASHRDRGLNTEAFF | TGTGCCAGCCACCGGGACAGGGGGCTTAACACTGAAGCTTTCTTT
TRBD2 | TRBJ2-1 | TRBV20-1 | few | CSARDSTGPSVAGGRWQFF | TGCAGTGCTAGAGACTCGACAGGGCCCTCGGTAGCGGGGGGGCGATGGCAGTTCTTC
. | TRBJ1-3 | TRBV7-9 | few | CASSLALIGRISGNTIYF | TGTGCCAGCAGCTTAGCGCTAATCGGGCGGATCTCTGGAAACACCATATATTTT
. | TRBJ1-2 | TRBV5-1 | . | CASSPGNRAVYGYTF | TGCGCCAGCAGCCCGGGAAATCGAGCTGTCTATGGCTACACCTTC
. | TRBJ2-2 | TRBV21-1 | few | CASTHGQEGAGELFF | TGTGCCAGCACCCACGGGCAGGAAGGGGCCGGGGAGCTGTTTTTT
. | TRBJ1-5 | TRBV5-4 | . | CASSLGADSNQPQRF | TGTGCCAGCAGCTTGGGGGCAGATAGCAATCAGCCCCAGCGTTTT
. | TRBJ2-4 | TRBV2 | . | CASLTPFLAKNIQYF | TGTGCCAGCCTAACACCTTTCCTAGCCAAAAACATTCAGTACTTC
. | TRBJ2-1 | TRBV20-1 | . | CSVPLLALNEQFF | TGCAGTGTCCCACTCCTAGCGTTGAATGAGCAGTTCTTC
. | TRBJ2-3 | TRBV19 | . | CASSIGRSTDTQYF | TGTGCCAGTAGTATTGGTAGGTCCACAGATACGCAGTATTTT
. | TRBJ1-2 | TRBV7-2 | few | CASSRYSQGGNGYTF | TGTGCCAGCAGCCGGTATTCACAGGGAGGCAATGGCTACACCTTC
. | TRBJ2-7 | TRBV6-5 | . | CASRSTGTASYEQYF | TGTGCCAGCAGGTCGACCGGGACGGCCTCCTACGAGCAGTACTTC
. | TRBJ1-4 | TRBV6-6 | . | CASEDSTNEKLFF | TGTGCCAGCGAGGACAGCACTAATGAAAAACTGTTTTTT
. | TRBJ1-1 | TRBV5-3 | . | CARSLGLEAFF | TGTGCCAGAAGCCTGGGGCTTGAAGCTTTCTTT
TRBD2 | TRBJ2-3 | TRBV3-1 | few | CASSAVRTGLVGDTQYF | TGTGCCAGCAGCGCCGTCCGGACCGGACTAGTGGGAGATACGCAGTATTTT
TRBD2 | TRBJ2-3 | TRBV2 | many | CASRVRGAQYF | TGTGCCAGCAGAGTACGGGGGGCGCAGTATTTT
TRBD1 | TRBJ2-6 | TRBV6-2/TRBV6-3 | . | CASSQRPGTGTGANVLTF | TGTGCCAGCAGTCAGCGTCCCGGGACAGGGACCGGGGCCAACGTCCTGACTTTC
TRBD2 | TRBJ2-1 | TRBV20-1 | few | CSARNWAGGPRKDEQFF | TGCAGTGCTAGAAATTGGGCGGGGGGGCCCCGGAAGGACGAGCAGTTCTTC
TRBD2 | TRBJ2-7 | TRBV6-5 | many | CASSPGTSGYYEQYF | TGTGCCAGCAGCCCTGGGACTAGCGGATACTACGAGCAGTACTTC
. | TRBJ2-7 | TRBV30 | few | CAWSVVASYEQYF | TGTGCCTGGAGTGTAGTAGCCTCCTACGAGCAGTACTTC
. | TRBJ2-3 | TRBV11-2 | . | CAIHYARTQYF | TGTGCCATCCATTATGCGCGCACGCAGTATTTT
. | TRBJ1-1 | TRBV4-2 | few | CASSQAFTGVREAFF | TGTGCCAGCAGCCAAGCATTCACGGGGGTCCGTGAAGCTTTCTTT
. | TRBJ1-6 | TRBV19 | few | CASGGRIRENSPLHF | TGTGCCAGTGGAGGGCGGATCCGTGAAAATTCACCCCTCCACTTT
TRBD2 | TRBJ2-7 | TRBV12-3/TRBV12-4 | . | CASSATSGYYEQYF | TGTGCCAGCAGTGCGACTAGCGGATACTACGAGCAGTACTTC
. | TRBJ2-5 | TRBV20-1 | few | CSASGAHLDGETQYF | TGCAGTGCTAGTGGGGCGCACTTGGACGGAGAGACCCAGTACTTC
TRBD2 | TRBJ2-7 | TRBV2 | . | CASRNSGGGDEQYF | TGTGCCAGCAGAAATAGCGGGGGCGGTGACGAGCAGTACTTC
. | TRBJ2-1 | TRBV6-6 | . | CASSWEDYNEQFF | TGTGCCAGCAGTTGGGAAGACTACAATGAGCAGTTCTTC
TRBD1 | TRBJ2-2 | TRBV28 | few | CASMTGQGNTGELFF | TGTGCCAGCATGACGGGACAGGGAAACACCGGGGAGCTGTTTTTT
. | TRBJ2-5 | TRBV12-3/TRBV12-4 | few | CASSLWGAVETQYF | TGTGCCAGCAGTTTATGGGGGGCGGTGGAGACCCAGTACTTC
. | TRBJ1-2 | TRBV5-4 | few | CASSVTERYGYTF | TGTGCCAGCAGCGTGACAGAACGCTATGGCTACACCTTC
. | TRBJ2-2 | TRBV9 | many | CASSGGPNTGELFF | TGTGCCAGCAGCGGGGGGCCGAACACCGGGGAGCTGTTTTTT
. | TRBJ2-7 | TRBV9 | . | CASSVGSDGDYEQYF | TGTGCCAGCAGCGTAGGGAGTGACGGTGACTACGAGCAGTACTTC
. | TRBJ2-3 | TRBV5-1 | few | CASSLDTGLSTDTQYF | TGCGCCAGCAGCTTGGATACGGGACTTAGCACAGATACGCAGTATTTT
. | TRBJ2-7 | TRBV28 | . | CASSLGGYYEQYF | TGTGCCAGCAGTTTAGGCGGGTACTACGAGCAGTACTTC
. | TRBJ1-2 | TRBV30 | many | CAWSQAAGAYGYTF | TGTGCCTGGAGCCAAGCTGCCGGCGCCTATGGCTACACCTTC
. | TRBJ2-1 | TRBV11-2 | many | CASSLEREQFF | TGTGCCAGCAGCTTGGAGCGAGAGCAGTTCTTC
. | TRBJ2-2 | TRBV7-2 | . | CASREGPNTGELFF | TGTGCCAGTAGAGAGGGGCCTAACACCGGGGAGCTGTTTTTT
TRBD1 | TRBJ1-2 | TRBV29-1 | . | CSVGGGQGYGYTF | TGCAGCGTGGGAGGGGGACAGGGATACGGCTACACCTTC
TRBD2 | TRBJ2-3 | TRBV5-1 | few | CASSLASLTSRATDTQYF | TGCGCCAGCAGCTTGGCCTCATTGACTAGCCGAGCCACAGATACGCAGTATTTT
. | TRBJ1-2 | TRBV4-2 | . | CASRAGTGITNYGYTF | TGTGCCAGCAGGGCCGGGACCGGCATCACTAACTATGGCTACACCTTC
. | TRBJ2-1 | TRBV28 | . | CASSLLSRYEQFF | TGTGCCAGCAGTTTATTAAGTCGGTATGAGCAGTTCTTC
TRBD1 | TRBJ1-1 | TRBV20-1 | . | CSAHRGGRADTEAFF | TGCAGTGCTCACAGGGGGGGCAGGGCGGACACTGAAGCTTTCTTT
TRBD2 | TRBJ2-1 | TRBV7-9 | few | CASSLAEAGGPLEQFF | TGTGCCAGCAGCTTAGCGGAGGCGGGGGGACCGCTTGAGCAGTTCTTC
. | TRBJ1-3 | TRBV12-3/TRBV12-4 | few | CASSGGESTIYF | TGTGCCAGCAGCGGGGGAGAAAGCACCATATATTTT
TRBD1 | TRBJ1-2 | TRBV4-3 | many | CASSPTPGTGYYGYTF | TGCGCCAGCAGCCCCACGCCTGGGACAGGCTACTATGGCTACACCTTC